This T cell receptor beta chain originates from a study of CD8+CD57+ T cells in acquired aplastic anemia. Genomic DNA, serving as template, underwent TCR beta VDJ and CDR3 profiling. TCRdb re-derived calls from the reads in MiXCR, one entry per CDR3 protein. This table has around 150,000 distinct CDR3 sequences, 70% to 80% appearing once. Looked up from germline, CDR1 is DFQATT and CDR2 is SNEGSKA (reference sequence). The CDR3 loop spans 12 amino acids. Germline trimming cut 3 bases from V and 6 bases from J; bases unmatched to any gene: 2. Sequencing was done on patients that had shown CD8+CD57+ cell expansion by flow cytometry.

The sequenced sample consisted of sorted CD4+, CD8+, or CD8+CD57+ T cells (not recorded which) from PBMCs. This chain links TRBV20-1 with TRBJ2-3, with 8 bases aligning to TRBD2. This clonotype originated in a human donor with aplastic anemia. In nucleotides, the CDR3 is TGCAGTGCTAGCGGGGGGGAGGATACGCAGTATTTT. It codes for CSASGGEDTQYF.